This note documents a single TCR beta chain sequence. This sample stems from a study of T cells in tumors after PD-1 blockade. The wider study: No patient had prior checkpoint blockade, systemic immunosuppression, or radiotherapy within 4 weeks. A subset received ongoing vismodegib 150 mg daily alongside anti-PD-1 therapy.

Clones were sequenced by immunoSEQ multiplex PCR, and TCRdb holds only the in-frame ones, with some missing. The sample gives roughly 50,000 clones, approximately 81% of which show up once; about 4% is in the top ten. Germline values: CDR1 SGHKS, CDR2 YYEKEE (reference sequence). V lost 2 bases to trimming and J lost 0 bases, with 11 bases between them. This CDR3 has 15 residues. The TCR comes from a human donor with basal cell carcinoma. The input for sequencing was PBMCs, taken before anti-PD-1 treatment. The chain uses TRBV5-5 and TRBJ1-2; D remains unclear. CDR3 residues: CASSFFAETNYGYTF. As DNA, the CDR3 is TGTGCCAGCAGCTTTTTCGCAGAGACTAACTATGGCTACACCTTC. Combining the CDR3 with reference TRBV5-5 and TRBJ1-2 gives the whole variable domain DAGVTQSPTHLIKTRGQQVTLRCSPISGHKSVSWYQQVLGQGPQFIFQYYEKEERGRGNFPDRFSARQFPNYSSELNVNALLLGDSALYLCASSFFAETNYGYTFGSGTRLTVV.